Described below is a single T cell receptor beta chain sequence and its context. Its specificity is not known. The source of the sample is a study of Ad26.COV2.S vaccination and SARS-CoV-2 variants. Profiled with immunoSEQ multiplex PCR; TCRdb holds only in-frame clones, not every one. The table includes about 94,000 clones, roughly 84% detected once. Whole-study findings and limits: Placebo recipients showed lower spike-specific TCR breadth than vaccinees. TCR breadth and depth analyses may have underestimated total T cell responses. Reportedly, after vaccination the spike-specific CD8+ and CD4+ T cell responses displayed substantial breadth. Recipients of vaccine and of placebo showed similar breadth of their non-spike TCR repertoires.

Trimming took 2 bases from V and 3 from J; bases not matched to a gene: 4. Per the germline V gene, CDR1 is SGDLS and CDR2 is YYNGEE. This CDR3 spans 18 amino acids. The clonotype comes from a human donor who had recovered from COVID-19. This rearrangement joins TRBV9 to TRBJ2-2, with TRBD2 matching 16 bases. The material was peripheral blood, obtained after recovery from COVID-19. CDR3 DNA: TGTGCCAGCAGCGTGGGGACTAGCGGGAGGGCCGACACCGGGGAGCTGTTTTTT. Its translation is CASSVGTSGRADTGELFF.